Given below is one T cell receptor beta chain in context. From the roughly 110-subject validation cohort, which was separate from the approximately 670-subject first cohort, the donors were drawn. Clones were sequenced by immunoSEQ multiplex PCR, and TCRdb holds only the in-frame ones, with some missing. The sample includes 110,000 to 150,000 clones, almost 85% seen only once; the top ten take 1.4% to 1.5%. This entry is derived from a study of cytomegalovirus exposure and HLA in healthy donors. Trimming cost V 3 bases and J 2 bases, with 11 bases left between them. Germline CDR1 and CDR2: SGHTA and FQGNSA. CDR3 size: 15 residues.

This chain links TRBV7-2 with TRBJ1-3, with D possibly TRBD1 on 5 matching bases. The receptor was isolated from a woman aged 25 to 39 in good health and CMV-seronegative. The sequencing input was PBMCs. The CDR3 coding sequence is TGTGCCAGCAGCTTTTATAGGGGTACTGGAAACACCATATATTTT. It codes for CASSFYRGTGNTIYF.